A selection of T cell receptor beta chains follows, all from one sample in a study of T cells in Graves' hyperthyroidism and ophthalmopathy. A single record per CDR3 protein comes from TCRdb applying MiXCR to the multiplex PCR reads. The sample yields under 250,000 distinct CDR3 sequences, 15% to 20% seen once. The source material was blood. Receptor source: a man aged 45-60 years with Graves' hyperthyroidism. The CDR3 runs from the conserved cysteine through the conserved F or W. D genes are given only for firm matches. Expanded clones are given a class, and other clones once, few, many or no size at all.

d_call j_call clone_size v_call cdr3_aa cdr3_nt
- TRBJ1-2 few TRBV6-2/TRBV6-3 CASSYGSTNYGYTF TGTGCCAGCAGTTACGGATCTACTAACTATGGCTACACCTTC
TRBD1 TRBJ2-7 many TRBV28 CASSGGQGSRDEQYF TGTGCCAGCAGTGGTGGACAGGGGAGTCGGGACGAGCAGTACTTC
- TRBJ1-5 - TRBV20-1 CSARDPKGHQPQHF TGCAGTGCTAGAGATCCCAAAGGGCATCAGCCCCAGCATTTT
TRBD1 TRBJ2-3 - TRBV20-1 CSAEGTGLNTQYF TGCAGTGCCGAGGGGACAGGGCTAAATACGCAGTATTTT
- TRBJ1-1 many TRBV10-1 CASSESGPAEAFF TGCGCCAGCAGTGAGTCAGGCCCCGCTGAAGCTTTCTTT
- TRBJ2-3 many TRBV20-1 CSARGPSKSTDTQYF TGCAGTGCTAGAGGCCCTTCCAAAAGCACAGATACGCAGTATTTT
- TRBJ2-6 few TRBV9 CASSARYISGANVLTF TGTGCCAGCAGCGCCCGATATATCTCTGGGGCCAACGTCCTGACTTTC
- TRBJ2-1 many TRBV2 CASKLFGSYNEQFF TGTGCCAGCAAGCTATTTGGGTCCTACAATGAGCAGTTCTTC
- TRBJ1-5 few TRBV15 CATSSVYNQPQHF TGTGCCACCAGCAGCGTCTATAATCAGCCCCAGCATTTT
TRBD2 TRBJ2-7 few TRBV5-1 CASSFGSGSYEQYF TGCGCCAGCAGCTTTGGGAGCGGGAGTTACGAGCAGTACTTC
TRBD1 TRBJ1-1 many TRBV11-3 CASSGTTYRGMGEAFF TGTGCCAGCAGCGGAACAACCTACAGGGGTATGGGTGAAGCTTTCTTT
TRBD1 TRBJ2-1 many TRBV27 CASSLRQGSYNEQFF TGTGCCAGCAGTTTAAGACAGGGTTCCTACAATGAGCAGTTCTTC
TRBD2 TRBJ2-5 many TRBV11-2 CASSVSGLAGRETQYF TGTGCCAGCAGCGTGTCGGGACTAGCGGGACGAGAGACCCAGTACTTC
- TRBJ1-1 many TRBV3-1 CASSQAGRGPMNTEAFF TGTGCCAGCAGCCAAGCAGGGAGGGGCCCCATGAACACTGAAGCTTTCTTT
- TRBJ2-5 - TRBV5-1 CASSLGSRDLRETQYF TGCGCCAGCAGCTTGGGGTCCCGGGACCTCCGGGAGACCCAGTACTTC
- TRBJ2-1 few TRBV19 CASSIRSGGHRAYNEQFF TGTGCCAGTAGTATACGGAGTGGGGGACACCGAGCGTACAATGAGCAGTTCTTC
- TRBJ2-3 many TRBV7-7 CASSLGMPGTDTQYF TGTGCTAGCAGCTTAGGCATGCCCGGCACAGATACGCAGTATTTT
TRBD2 TRBJ2-1 many TRBV10-3 CATRLAWVNNEQFF TGTGCCACCCGACTAGCTTGGGTCAACAATGAGCAGTTCTTC
TRBD2 TRBJ2-2 once TRBV20-1 CSARLAGGGTGELFF TGCAGTGCGAGACTAGCGGGAGGAGGGACCGGGGAGCTGTTTTTT